This is a list of T cell receptor beta chains from one sample in a study of T cell changes during pregnancy in multiple sclerosis. Assay: immunoSEQ multiplex PCR; the TCRdb copy retains only in-frame clones and omits some. The sample lists tens of thousands of clones, roughly 92% occurring once. The sequencing here drew on CD8+ T cells from peripheral blood mononuclear cells, taken in the third trimester of pregnancy. Receptors were obtained from a female donor in good health, enrolled as a control in a pregnancy study. Each CDR3 is given without its conserved first and last residue. The order of the fields is CDR3 length, D gene, J gene, V gene, CDR3 protein. The D gene is left open where the match is weak.

cdr3_length: 13; d_call: TRBD1; j_call: TRBJ2-3; v_call: TRBV4-3; cdr3_aa: ASSQSTGGTDTQY
cdr3_length: 17; d_call: TRBD1; j_call: TRBJ1-3; v_call: TRBV5-1; cdr3_aa: ASSLALFGQETSGNTIY
cdr3_length: 14; d_call: TRBD1; j_call: TRBJ1-6; v_call: TRBV9; cdr3_aa: ASSAGLTGFNSPLH
cdr3_length: 15; d_call: TRBD1; j_call: TRBJ1-1; v_call: TRBV2; cdr3_aa: ASSEDRDVSRDAEAF
cdr3_length: 13; d_call: TRBD1; j_call: TRBJ2-1; v_call: TRBV12-5; cdr3_aa: ASGAETGIYNEQF
cdr3_length: 14; d_call: TRBD1; j_call: TRBJ2-1; v_call: TRBV7-9; cdr3_aa: ASSLTTGVRKNEQF
cdr3_length: 14; d_call: -; j_call: TRBJ1-1; v_call: TRBV18; cdr3_aa: ASSPLRGMVNTEAF
cdr3_length: 14; d_call: -; j_call: TRBJ1-1; v_call: TRBV23-1; cdr3_aa: ASSTPDPRQDPEAF
cdr3_length: 13; d_call: TRBD1; j_call: TRBJ1-2; v_call: TRBV9; cdr3_aa: ASSGTGGAYYGYT
cdr3_length: 12; d_call: -; j_call: TRBJ1-2; v_call: TRBV5-4; cdr3_aa: ASSPERQGYGYT
cdr3_length: 14; d_call: -; j_call: TRBJ1-1; v_call: TRBV7-8; cdr3_aa: ASSLAPGDLNTEAF
cdr3_length: 15; d_call: TRBD1; j_call: TRBJ1-1; v_call: TRBV13; cdr3_aa: ASSPLEGQDMNTEAF
cdr3_length: 13; d_call: -; j_call: TRBJ1-5; v_call: TRBV27; cdr3_aa: ASSKGHPSNQPQH
cdr3_length: 11; d_call: TRBD1; j_call: TRBJ1-2; v_call: TRBV27; cdr3_aa: ASSIGQGDGYT
cdr3_length: 18; d_call: TRBD1; j_call: TRBJ1-3; v_call: TRBV6-4; cdr3_aa: ASSDSIEGQRSHSGNTIY
cdr3_length: 12; d_call: -; j_call: TRBJ1-6; v_call: TRBV19; cdr3_aa: ASSMDRVAGPLH
cdr3_length: 14; d_call: TRBD2; j_call: TRBJ2-7; v_call: TRBV9; cdr3_aa: ASSVGASGADYEQY
cdr3_length: 10; d_call: -; j_call: TRBJ1-1; v_call: TRBV2; cdr3_aa: ARQDLNTEAF
cdr3_length: 12; d_call: TRBD1; j_call: TRBJ2-2; v_call: TRBV19; cdr3_aa: ASRDRGQAGELF